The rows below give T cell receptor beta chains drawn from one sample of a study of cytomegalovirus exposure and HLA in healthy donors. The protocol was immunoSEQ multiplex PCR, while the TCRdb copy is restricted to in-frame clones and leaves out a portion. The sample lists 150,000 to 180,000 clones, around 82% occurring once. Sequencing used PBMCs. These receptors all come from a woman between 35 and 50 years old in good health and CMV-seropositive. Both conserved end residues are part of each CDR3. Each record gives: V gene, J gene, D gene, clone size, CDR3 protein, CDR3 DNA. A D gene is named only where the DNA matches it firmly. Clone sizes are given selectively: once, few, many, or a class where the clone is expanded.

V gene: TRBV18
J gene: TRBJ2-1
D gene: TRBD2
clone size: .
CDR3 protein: CASSPGTIYNEQFF
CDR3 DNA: TGTGCCAGCTCACCCGGGACTATCTACAATGAGCAGTTCTTC

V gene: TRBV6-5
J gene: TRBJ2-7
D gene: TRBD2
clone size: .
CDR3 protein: CASSYSAGGRPYEQYF
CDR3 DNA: TGTGCCAGCAGTTACTCGGCGGGAGGGCGGCCCTACGAGCAGTACTTC

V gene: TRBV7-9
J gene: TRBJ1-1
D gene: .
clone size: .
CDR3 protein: CASRATAARGVAFF
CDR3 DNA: TGTGCCAGCAGAGCTACCGCCGCCCGGGGGGTAGCTTTCTTT

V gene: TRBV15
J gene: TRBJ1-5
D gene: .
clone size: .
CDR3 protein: CATREQGGSNQPQHF
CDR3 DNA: TGTGCCACCAGGGAACAGGGTGGCAGCAATCAGCCCCAGCATTTT

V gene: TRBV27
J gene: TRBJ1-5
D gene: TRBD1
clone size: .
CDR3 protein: CASSPDRGDSGSNQPQHF
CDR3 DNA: TGTGCCAGCAGTCCAGACAGGGGGGATTCTGGTAGCAATCAGCCCCAGCATTTT

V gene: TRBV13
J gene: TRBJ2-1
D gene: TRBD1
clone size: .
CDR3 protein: CASSGTGVDEQFF
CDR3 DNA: TGTGCCAGCTCAGGGACAGGGGTGGATGAGCAGTTCTTC

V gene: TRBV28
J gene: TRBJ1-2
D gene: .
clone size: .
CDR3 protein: CASSPGYYGYTF
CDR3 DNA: TGTGCCAGCAGTCCCGGGTACTATGGCTACACCTTC

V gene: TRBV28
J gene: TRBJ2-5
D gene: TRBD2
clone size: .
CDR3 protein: CASTDLGISGTQETQYF
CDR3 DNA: TGTGCCAGCACCGATCTCGGGATTAGCGGGACACAAGAGACCCAGTACTTC

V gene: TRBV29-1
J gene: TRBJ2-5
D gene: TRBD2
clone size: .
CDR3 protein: CSVAPVAGRGETQYF
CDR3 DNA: TGCAGCGTTGCTCCCGTAGCGGGGCGGGGGGAGACCCAGTACTTC

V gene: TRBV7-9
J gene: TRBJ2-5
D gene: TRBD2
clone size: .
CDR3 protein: CASSPRLAGRVEETQYF
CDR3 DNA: TGTGCCAGCAGCCCCCGACTAGCGGGGAGAGTTGAAGAGACCCAGTACTTC

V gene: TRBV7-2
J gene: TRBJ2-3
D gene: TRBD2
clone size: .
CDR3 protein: CASSRAGANPTYTDTQYF
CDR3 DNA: TGTGCCAGCTCAAGGGCGGGAGCCAACCCCACATACACAGATACGCAGTATTTT

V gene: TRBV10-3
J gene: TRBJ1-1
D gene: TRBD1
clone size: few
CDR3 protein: CAISESTGGTEAFF
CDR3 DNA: TGTGCCATCAGTGAGTCGACAGGGGGGACTGAAGCTTTCTTT

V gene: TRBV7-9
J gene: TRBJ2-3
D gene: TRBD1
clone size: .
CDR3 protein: CASSSGTGGVDTQYF
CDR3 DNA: TGTGCCAGCAGCTCCGGGACAGGGGGCGTAGATACGCAGTATTTT

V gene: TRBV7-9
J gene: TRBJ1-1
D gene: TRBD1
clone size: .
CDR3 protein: CASTRDSMNTEAFF
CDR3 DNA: TGTGCCAGCACCCGGGACAGTATGAACACTGAAGCTTTCTTT

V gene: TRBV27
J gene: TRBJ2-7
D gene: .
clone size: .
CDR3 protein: CASSLSSGQSYEQYF
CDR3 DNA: TGTGCCAGCAGTTTATCCAGCGGCCAGTCCTACGAGCAGTACTTC

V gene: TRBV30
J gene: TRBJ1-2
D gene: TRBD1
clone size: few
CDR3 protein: CAWIPGRDRGRGPNYGYTF
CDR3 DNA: TGTGCCTGGATCCCCGGGAGGGACAGGGGAAGGGGTCCTAACTATGGCTACACCTTC

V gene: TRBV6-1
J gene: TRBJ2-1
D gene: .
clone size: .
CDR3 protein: CASSEVGLSYNEQFF
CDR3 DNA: TGTGCCAGCAGTGAAGTTGGCCTCTCCTACAATGAGCAGTTCTTC

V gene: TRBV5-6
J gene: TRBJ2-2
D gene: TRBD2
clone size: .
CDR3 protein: CASTPGRVGRRNTGELFF
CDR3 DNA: TGTGCCAGCACCCCAGGGAGGGTAGGGCGGAGGAACACCGGGGAGCTGTTTTTT

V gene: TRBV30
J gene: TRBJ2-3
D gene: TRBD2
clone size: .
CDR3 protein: CAWSGTSGSLGDTQYF
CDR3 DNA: TGTGCCTGGAGTGGGACTAGCGGGAGCCTCGGGGATACGCAGTATTTT

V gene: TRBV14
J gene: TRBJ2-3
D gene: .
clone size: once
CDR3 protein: CASSQVTGMTDTQYF
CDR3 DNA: TGTGCCAGCAGCCAAGTCACGGGAATGACAGATACGCAGTATTTT

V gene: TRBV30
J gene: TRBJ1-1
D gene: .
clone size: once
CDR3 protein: CAWRGRQADTEAFF
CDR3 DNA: TGTGCCTGGAGGGGGCGACAGGCGGACACTGAAGCTTTCTTT

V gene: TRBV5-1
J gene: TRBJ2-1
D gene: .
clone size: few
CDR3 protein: CASSQEGSSWRNEQFF
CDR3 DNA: TGCGCCAGCAGCCAGGAGGGGTCCTCTTGGCGCAATGAGCAGTTCTTC

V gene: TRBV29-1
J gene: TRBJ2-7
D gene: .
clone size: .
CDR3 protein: CSVSEAYEQYF
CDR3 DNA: TGCAGCGTTTCGGAGGCCTACGAGCAGTACTTC

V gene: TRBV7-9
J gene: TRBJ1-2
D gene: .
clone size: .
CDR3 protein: CASSLVWGADANYGYTF
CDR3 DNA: TGTGCCAGCAGCTTAGTTTGGGGCGCGGATGCCAACTATGGCTACACCTTC

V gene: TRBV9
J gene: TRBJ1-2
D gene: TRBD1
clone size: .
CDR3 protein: CASSGPNLTGEGYTF
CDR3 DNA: TGTGCCAGCAGCGGCCCAAACCTGACAGGGGAAGGCTACACCTTC

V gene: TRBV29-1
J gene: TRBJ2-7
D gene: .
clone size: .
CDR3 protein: CSVAEGSYEQYF
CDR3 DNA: TGCAGCGTCGCGGAGGGATCCTACGAGCAGTACTTC

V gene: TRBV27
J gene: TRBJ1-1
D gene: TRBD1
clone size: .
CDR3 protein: CASRAPGQGNTEAFF
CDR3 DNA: TGTGCCAGCAGGGCCCCCGGACAGGGGAACACTGAAGCTTTCTTT

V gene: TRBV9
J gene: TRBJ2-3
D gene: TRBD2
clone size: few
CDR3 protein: CASSSGTTNTDTQYF
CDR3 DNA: TGTGCCAGCAGCTCCGGGACTACCAACACAGATACGCAGTATTTT

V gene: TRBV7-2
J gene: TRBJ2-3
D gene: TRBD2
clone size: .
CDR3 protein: CASTRGLAGRGTDTQYF
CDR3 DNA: TGTGCCAGCACTCGAGGGCTAGCGGGGAGGGGCACAGATACGCAGTATTTT

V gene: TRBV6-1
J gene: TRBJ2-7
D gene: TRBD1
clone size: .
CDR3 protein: CASSAGGKYF
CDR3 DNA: TGTGCCAGCAGTGCAGGGGGCAAGTACTTC

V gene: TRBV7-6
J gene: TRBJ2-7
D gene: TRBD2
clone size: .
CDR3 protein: CASSLLAGGEQYF
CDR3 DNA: TGTGCCAGCAGCTTGCTAGCGGGAGGCGAGCAGTACTTC

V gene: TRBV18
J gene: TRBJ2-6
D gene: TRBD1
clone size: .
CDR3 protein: CASSPGQAWGSGANVLTF
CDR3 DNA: TGTGCCAGCTCACCGGGACAGGCTTGGGGCTCTGGGGCCAACGTCCTGACTTTC

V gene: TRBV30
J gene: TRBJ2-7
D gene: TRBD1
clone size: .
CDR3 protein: CAWSRNRGRSSYEQYF
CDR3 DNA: TGTGCCTGGAGTAGAAACAGGGGGCGATCCTCCTACGAGCAGTACTTC

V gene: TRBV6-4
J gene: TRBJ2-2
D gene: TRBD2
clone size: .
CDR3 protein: CARKGKTTSGRARTGELFF
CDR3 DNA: TGTGCCAGAAAGGGGAAGACGACTAGCGGGAGGGCACGCACCGGGGAGCTGTTTTTT

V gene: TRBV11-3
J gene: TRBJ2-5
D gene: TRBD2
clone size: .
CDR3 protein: CASSLGLAGKETQYF
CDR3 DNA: TGTGCCAGCAGCTTAGGGCTAGCGGGGAAAGAGACCCAGTACTTC

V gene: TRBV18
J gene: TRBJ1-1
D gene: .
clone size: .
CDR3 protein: CATSEGTEAFF
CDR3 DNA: TGTGCAACATCGGAGGGGACTGAAGCTTTCTTT

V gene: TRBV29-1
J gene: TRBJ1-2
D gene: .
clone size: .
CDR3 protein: CSVEGERGAVYGYTF
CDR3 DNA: TGCAGCGTTGAAGGAGAAAGGGGCGCAGTCTATGGCTACACCTTC

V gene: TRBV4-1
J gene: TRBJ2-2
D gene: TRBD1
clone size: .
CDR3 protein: CASSQGTGGTIGELFF
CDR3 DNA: TGCGCCAGCAGCCAAGGGACAGGGGGAACAATCGGGGAGCTGTTTTTT

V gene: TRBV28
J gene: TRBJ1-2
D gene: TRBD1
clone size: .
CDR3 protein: CASTPIGGVYGYTF
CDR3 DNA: TGTGCCAGCACCCCCATAGGGGGCGTCTATGGCTACACCTTC

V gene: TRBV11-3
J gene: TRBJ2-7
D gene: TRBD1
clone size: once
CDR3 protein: CASSVPGTGGYEQYF
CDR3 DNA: TGTGCCAGCAGCGTTCCCGGGACAGGGGGCTACGAGCAGTACTTC

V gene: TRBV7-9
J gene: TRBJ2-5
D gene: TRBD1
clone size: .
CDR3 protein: CASSFLLTGGLETQYF
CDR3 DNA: TGTGCCAGCAGCTTTTTATTGACAGGGGGCTTAGAGACCCAGTACTTC

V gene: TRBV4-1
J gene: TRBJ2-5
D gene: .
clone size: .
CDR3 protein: CASNSRTGLIGETQYF
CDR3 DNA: TGCGCCAGCAACTCTCGAACAGGATTAATTGGAGAGACCCAGTACTTC

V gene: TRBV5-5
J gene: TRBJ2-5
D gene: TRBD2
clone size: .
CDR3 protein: CASSLAVGEGHQETQYF
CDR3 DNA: TGTGCCAGCAGCTTGGCTGTGGGGGAGGGACACCAAGAGACCCAGTACTTC

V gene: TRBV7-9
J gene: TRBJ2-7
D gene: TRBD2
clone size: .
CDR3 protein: CASSPQAGAWEQYF
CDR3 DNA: TGTGCCAGCAGCCCCCAAGCGGGAGCCTGGGAGCAGTACTTC

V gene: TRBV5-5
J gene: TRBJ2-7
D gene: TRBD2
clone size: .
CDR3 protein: CASTLGLATYEQYF
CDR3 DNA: TGTGCCAGCACCTTAGGACTAGCGACTTACGAGCAGTACTTC

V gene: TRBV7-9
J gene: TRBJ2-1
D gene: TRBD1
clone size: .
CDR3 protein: CASSQSRDRDNEQFF
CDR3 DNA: TGTGCCAGCAGCCAATCGAGGGACAGGGACAATGAGCAGTTCTTC

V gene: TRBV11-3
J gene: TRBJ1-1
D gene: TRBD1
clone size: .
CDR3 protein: CASSLGQANTEAFF
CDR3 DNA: TGTGCCAGCAGCCTGGGACAGGCCAACACTGAAGCTTTCTTT

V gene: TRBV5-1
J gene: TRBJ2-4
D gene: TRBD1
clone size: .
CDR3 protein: CASSPGQVQYF
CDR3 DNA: TGCGCCAGCAGCCCCGGACAGGTTCAGTACTTC

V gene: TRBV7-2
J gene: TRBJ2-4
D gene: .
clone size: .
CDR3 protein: CASSLLPGDIQYF
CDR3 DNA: TGTGCCAGCAGCTTACTCCCCGGGGACATTCAGTACTTC

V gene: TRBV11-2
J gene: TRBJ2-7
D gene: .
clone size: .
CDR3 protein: CASSLRSASSYEQYF
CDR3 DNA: TGTGCCAGCAGCTTGAGGAGCGCCTCCTCCTACGAGCAGTACTTC

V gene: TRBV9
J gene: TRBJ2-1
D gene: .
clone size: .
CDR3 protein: CASSPRASGHYNEQFF
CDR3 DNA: TGTGCCAGCAGCCCGAGAGCCAGCGGGCACTACAATGAGCAGTTCTTC

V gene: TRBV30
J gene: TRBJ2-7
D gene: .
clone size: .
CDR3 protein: CAWSVSMWSEQYF
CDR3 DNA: TGTGCCTGGAGTGTGTCTATGTGGTCCGAGCAGTACTTC

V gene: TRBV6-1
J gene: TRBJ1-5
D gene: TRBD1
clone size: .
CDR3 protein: CASRDSHQPQHF
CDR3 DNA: TGTGCCAGCCGGGACAGCCATCAGCCCCAGCATTTT

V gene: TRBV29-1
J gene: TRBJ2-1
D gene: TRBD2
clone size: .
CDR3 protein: CSVGAGGLARSEQFF
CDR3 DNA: TGCAGCGTCGGGGCCGGGGGACTAGCGAGGTCTGAGCAGTTCTTC